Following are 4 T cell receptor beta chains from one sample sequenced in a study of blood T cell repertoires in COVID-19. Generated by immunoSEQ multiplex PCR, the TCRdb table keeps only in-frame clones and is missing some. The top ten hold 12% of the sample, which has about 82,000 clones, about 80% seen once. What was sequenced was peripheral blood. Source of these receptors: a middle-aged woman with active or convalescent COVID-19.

This CDR3 reads CASSKELAGALSTDTQYF. DNA of the CDR3: TGTGCCAGCAGCAAAGAACTAGCGGGGGCCCTAAGCACAGATACGCAGTATTTT. V gene TRBV21-1 combines with J gene TRBJ2-3; the D segment call TRBD2 is taken from the table without a DNA check. TRBV21-1 constitutes a pseudogene. The CDR3 length is 18 residues.

DNA of the CDR3: TGTGCCAGCAGTTCTCGCGCCCGTTGGGAGGGCTTAGCTAACTATGGCTACACCTTC. This translates into CASSSRARWEGLANYGYTF. The chain uses TRBV28 and TRBJ1-2; D uncertain. V was pared by 4 bases and J by 0 bases, with 24 bases between. This CDR3 spans 19 amino acids. Germline CDR1 reads MDHEN; CDR2 reads SYDVKM.

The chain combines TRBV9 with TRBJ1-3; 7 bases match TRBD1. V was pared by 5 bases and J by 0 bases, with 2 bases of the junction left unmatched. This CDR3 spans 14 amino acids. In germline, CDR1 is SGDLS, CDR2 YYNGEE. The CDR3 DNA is TGTGCCAGCAGTGGGGACAGCTCTGGAAACACCATATATTTT. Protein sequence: CASSGDSSGNTIYF.

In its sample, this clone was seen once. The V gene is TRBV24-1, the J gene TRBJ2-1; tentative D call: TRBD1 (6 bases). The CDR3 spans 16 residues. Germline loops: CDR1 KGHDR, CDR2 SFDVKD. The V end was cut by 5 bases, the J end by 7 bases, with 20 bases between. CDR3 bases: TGTGCCACCAGTGCCCCCGCAGGGGTGGCACAGAATGAGCAGTTCTTC. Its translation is CATSAPAGVAQNEQFF.